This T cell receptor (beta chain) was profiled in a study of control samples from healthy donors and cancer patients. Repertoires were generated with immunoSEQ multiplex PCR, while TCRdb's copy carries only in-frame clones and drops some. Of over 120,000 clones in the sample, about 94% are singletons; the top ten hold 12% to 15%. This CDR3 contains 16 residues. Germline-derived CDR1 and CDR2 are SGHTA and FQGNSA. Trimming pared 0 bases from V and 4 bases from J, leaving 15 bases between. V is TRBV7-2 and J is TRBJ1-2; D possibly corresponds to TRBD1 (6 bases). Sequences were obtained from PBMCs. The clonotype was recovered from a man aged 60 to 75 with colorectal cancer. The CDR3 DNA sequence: TGTGCCAGCAGCTTAGCGCGGAATGGGGGCAGCTATGGCTACACCTTC. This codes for CASSLARNGGSYGYTF.